This TCR beta chain was retrieved from a study of blood T cells in healthy people across ages. On this clonotype itself: A read error may be the cause here, since a much bigger clone is one base away.

Then a second PCR, running roughly 6 to 11 cycles, was carried out with a sample-barcoded 5' primer and a J-beta primer mix. TCRdb passed the 5' RACE reads through MiXCR, listing each CDR3 protein once. The table lists 780,000 or so distinct CDR3 sequences, just over 55% of them singletons. Germline assignment: CDR1 MRHNA and CDR2 SNTAGT. Trimming removed 6 bases from V and 3 bases from J, with 11 bases in between. The CDR3 spans 13 residues. This TCR was recovered from a man between 35 and 55 years old in good health. The sample consisted of blood. V usage is TRBV6-4 and J usage is TRBJ2-5; possibly TRBD1 for D (6 bases). The CDR3 nucleotides read TGTGCCAGCAGCCGGGACATCGAAGAGACCCAGTACTTC. This sequence encodes CASSRDIEETQYF.